The rows below give T cell receptor beta chains drawn from one sample of a study of T cell changes during pregnancy in multiple sclerosis. Using immunoSEQ multiplex PCR, the repertoire was profiled, and TCRdb retains in-frame clones only, with some absent. The sample yields around 88,000 clones, about 90% seen once. The source material was peripheral blood, sampled after pregnancy. These receptors were collected from a female donor in good health, enrolled as a control in a pregnancy study. CDR3s include the opening cysteine and the closing phenylalanine or tryptophan. The order of the fields is CDR3 protein, CDR3 DNA, D gene, J gene, CDR3 length, clone size, V gene. A D gene is named only where the DNA matches it firmly. Size values are once, few and many counts, or a class for expanded clones, and some rows have none.

CDR3: CAISESGGDNEQFF
DNA: TGTGCCATCAGTGAAAGCGGGGGTGACAATGAGCAGTTCTTC
D: TRBD2
J: TRBJ2-1
length: 14
size: once
V: TRBV10-3

CDR3: CASSQGLAGGHTGELFF
DNA: TGTGCCAGCAGCCAGGGACTAGCGGGGGGGCACACCGGGGAGCTGTTTTTT
D: TRBD2
J: TRBJ2-2
length: 17
size: -
V: TRBV7-3

CDR3: CASSSPTSYGYTF
DNA: TGTGCCAGCAGCTCGCCTACCTCTTATGGCTACACCTTC
D: -
J: TRBJ1-2
length: 13
size: -
V: TRBV7-6

CDR3: CASSLVWGDQPQHF
DNA: TGTGCCAGCAGCTTAGTGTGGGGGGATCAGCCCCAGCATTTT
D: -
J: TRBJ1-5
length: 14
size: once
V: TRBV7-2

CDR3: CASSPQRGLGGDTDTQYF
DNA: TGTGCCAGCTCACCTCAACGAGGGCTGGGAGGTGACACAGATACGCAGTATTTT
D: -
J: TRBJ2-3
length: 18
size: -
V: TRBV18

CDR3: CASSYWAGGDTQYF
DNA: TGTGCCAGCAGTTACTGGGCAGGGGGCGATACGCAGTATTTT
D: TRBD1
J: TRBJ2-3
length: 14
size: -
V: TRBV6-5

CDR3: CSVADNEQFF
DNA: TGCAGCGTAGCGGACAATGAGCAGTTCTTC
D: -
J: TRBJ2-1
length: 10
size: -
V: TRBV29-1

CDR3: CASSLPGQNYGYTF
DNA: TGTGCCAGCAGCCTACCTGGACAGAACTATGGCTACACCTTC
D: -
J: TRBJ1-2
length: 14
size: -
V: TRBV5-6

CDR3: CAITEANEQFF
DNA: TGTGCCATCACCGAGGCCAATGAGCAGTTCTTC
D: -
J: TRBJ2-1
length: 11
size: -
V: TRBV10-3

CDR3: CASSPFVAGGNNEQFF
DNA: TGTGCCAGCAGCCCATTCGTAGCGGGGGGGAACAATGAGCAGTTCTTC
D: TRBD2
J: TRBJ2-1
length: 16
size: -
V: TRBV7-2